Below, one TCR beta chain is given with its context. Clones were read by immunoSEQ multiplex PCR, and TCRdb kept only the in-frame ones, dropping some. The top ten clones hold 13% of a sample with about 72,000 clones, approximately 85% of them seen once. This sample was included in a study of T cells in localized non-small cell lung cancer. The sample in question was peripheral blood, obtained before any cancer treatment. The sequence was collected from a female donor aged 60 or older with stage I lung adenocarcinoma.

The CDR3 bases are TGCGCCAGCACCATCCCCGGACAGCCCCAGCATTTT. This sequence encodes CASTIPGQPQHF. The chain joins TRBV10-2 to TRBJ1-5, with D unclear. CDR3 length equals 12 residues. V was shortened by 7 bases and J by 7 bases, with 11 bases between the two germline ends. Germline CDR1 and CDR2: WSHSY and SAAADI.